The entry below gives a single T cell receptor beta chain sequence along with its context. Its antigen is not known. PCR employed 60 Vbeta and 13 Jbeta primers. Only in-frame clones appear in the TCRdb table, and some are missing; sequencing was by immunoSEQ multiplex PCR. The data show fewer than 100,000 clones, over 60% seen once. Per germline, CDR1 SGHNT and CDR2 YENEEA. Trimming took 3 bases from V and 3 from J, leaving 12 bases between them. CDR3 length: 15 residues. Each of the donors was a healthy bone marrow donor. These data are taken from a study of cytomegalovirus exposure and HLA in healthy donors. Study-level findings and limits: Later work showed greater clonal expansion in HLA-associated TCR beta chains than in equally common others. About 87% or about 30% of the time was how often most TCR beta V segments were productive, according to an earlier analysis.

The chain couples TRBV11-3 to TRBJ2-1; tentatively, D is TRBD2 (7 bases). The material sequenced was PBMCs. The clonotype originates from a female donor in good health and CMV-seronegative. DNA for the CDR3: TGTGCCAGCAGCTTGGGGGGGGCAGGCTACAATGAGCAGTTCTTC. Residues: CASSLGGAGYNEQFF.